Shown below are 27 T cell receptor beta chains from a single sample sequenced in a study of chemoradiotherapy in HPV16-positive cancers. The assay was immunoSEQ multiplex PCR, and TCRdb's table has in-frame clones only and misses some. The sample yields some 12,000 clones, 86% seen once. Sequenced material: blood, taken from a patient who underwent chemoradiotherapy. The source of these receptors is a human donor with HPV-associated anogenital cancer.

In the case of this clone: At one of its ends the junction is not consistent with the germline gene, which may arise from a read error. The rearrangement joins TRBV20-1 to TRBJ2-1; no clear D gene. Per the germline V gene, CDR1 is DFQATT and CDR2 is SNEGSKA (reference sequence). The CDR3 spans 11 residues. The CDR3 DNA reads TGTTGCAAGCAGGTCTTCAATGAGCAGTTCTTC. Translation: CCKQVFNEQFF.

This chain joins TRBV7-2 and TRBJ2-3; D gene ambiguous. The CDR3 consists of 13 residues. V was shortened by 4 bases and J by 2 bases, with 7 bases between the two germline ends. The germline CDR1 and CDR2 sequences are SGHTA and FQGNSA. CDR3 amino acids: CASSSSPTDTQYF. DNA of the CDR3: TGTGCCAGCAGCTCCTCACCCACAGATACGCAGTATTTT.

The V call is TRBV18, the J call TRBJ1-6; 12 nucleotides line up with TRBD1. Germline V CDR1 and CDR2: KGHSH, LQKENI. Trimming cost V 6 bases and J 7 bases; bases outside gene matches: 10. The CDR3 loop spans 17 amino acids. The CDR3 region is CASSLRGQGARNSPLHF. Here the CDR3 DNA reads TGTGCCAGCTCCCTACGGGGACAGGGGGCGAGGAATTCACCCCTCCACTTT.

The chain has TRBV7-3 and TRBJ2-2, with TRBD2 matching over 9 bases. CDR1 and CDR2 from the germline V gene are SGHTA and FQGTGA. V lost 2 bases, J lost 7 bases, and 14 bases stayed unmatched. The CDR3 runs 18 residues. CDR3 coding DNA: TGTGCCAGCAGCTTAGGGACTAGCTCCCGCCGTTTGAGCGGGGAGCTGTTTTTT. Translation gives CASSLGTSSRRLSGELFF.

This clone appeared once. V and J are TRBV4-1 and TRBJ2-7, with D perhaps matching TRBD1 or TRBD2 (6 bases each). CDR1 MGHRA and CDR2 YSYEKL come from the germline V gene. This CDR3 comprises 15 residues. Trimming pared 1 base from V and 5 bases from J, leaving 15 bases between. Here the CDR3 DNA reads TGCGCCAGCAGCCAAGGGACAGCGGAGGGGCACGAGCAGTACTTC. This sequence encodes CASSQGTAEGHEQYF.

The chain links TRBV19 to TRBJ2-1; no clear D. Trimming left V 1 base short and J 11 bases short, with 9 bases between. CDR3 length equals 12 residues. The germline V gene has CDR1 LNHDA and CDR2 SQIVND (reference sequence). CDR3 sequence: CASSIGQHQQFF. The CDR3, as DNA: TGTGCCAGTAGTATAGGACAACATCAGCAGTTCTTC.

The V and J genes are TRBV5-6 and TRBJ2-4, with D possibly matching TRBD2 (7 bases). The CDR3 spans 14 residues. CDR1 SGHDT and CDR2 YYEEEE come from the germline V gene. V was cut by 2 bases and J by 4 bases, with 10 bases left in between. The chain's CDR3 is CASSFGGAKNIQYF. CDR3 bases: TGTGCCAGCAGCTTTGGGGGGGCAAAAAACATTCAGTACTTC.

CDR3: CASSLHRDRGTQYF. The CDR3 DNA reads as TGTGCCAGCAGCCTGCATAGGGACAGGGGGACCCAGTACTTC. V and J are TRBV25-1 and TRBJ2-5, with 10 bases aligning to TRBD1. Germline V gene lookup returns CDR1 MGHDK and CDR2 SYGVNS. The CDR3 has 14 residues. J gave up 7 bases and V 6 bases, and 8 bases lay outside the gene matches. Combining the CDR3 with reference TRBV25-1 and TRBJ2-5 gives the whole variable domain EADIYQTPRYLVIGTGKKITLECSQTMGHDKMYWYQQDPGMELHLIHYSYGVNSTEKGDLSSESTVSRIRTEHFPLTLESARPSHTSQYLCASSLHRDRGTQYFGPGTRLLVL.

The chain uses TRBV7-9 and TRBJ2-3, with TRBD2 identical over 7 bases. Germline CDR1 and CDR2: SEHNR and FQNEAQ (reference sequence). The length of the CDR3 is 16 residues. The V segment lost 5 bases and the J segment 4 bases; nucleotides outside the gene matches: 12. For the CDR3, the DNA is TGTGCCAGCAGCCCGCTGGGGGGGGGAGTTTCAGATACGCAGTATTTT. Translated, it gives CASSPLGGGVSDTQYF.

The chain carries TRBV7-2 and TRBJ1-1, with 8 positions matching TRBD1. This CDR3 spans 13 amino acids. CDR1 is SGHTA, CDR2 FQGNSA, per germline. J lost 6 bases, V lost 5 bases, and 5 bases had no gene match. The CDR3 DNA is TGTGCCAGCAGCCCTATACAGGGGGCTGAAGCTTTCTTT. Protein sequence: CASSPIQGAEAFF.

The chain links TRBV14 to TRBJ1-5; D not certain. CDR1 and CDR2 (germline): SGHDN, FVKESK. Trimming shortened V by 0 bases and J by 4 bases, and 7 bases separated the two germline ends. The CDR3 loop spans 14 amino acids. CDR3 sequence: CASSQEGRNQPQHF. As DNA, the CDR3 is TGTGCCAGCAGCCAAGAAGGTCGTAATCAGCCCCAGCATTTT. Supplemented by reference TRBV14 and TRBJ1-5, the full variable domain reads EAGVTQFPSHSVIEKGQTVTLRCDPISGHDNLYWYRRVMGKEIKFLLHFVKESKQDESGMPNNRFLAERTGGTYSTLKVQPAELEDSGVYFCASSQEGRNQPQHFGDGTRLSIL.

This clone was picked up one time. V is TRBV11-3 and J is TRBJ1-2, with D tentatively TRBD1 (5 bases). The CDR3 consists of 15 residues. V was pared by 1 base and J by 11 bases, with 20 bases between. Germline lookup yields CDR1 SGHNT and CDR2 YENEEA. Written as DNA, the CDR3 is TGTGCCAGCAGCTTAGTTCAGGGACCTACAGGTGGGTACACCTTC. Its protein is CASSLVQGPTGGYTF.

The chain is built from TRBV6-6 and TRBJ1-2, with 7 bases lining up with TRBD1. CDR1 MNHNY and CDR2 SVGAGI come from the germline V gene (reference sequence). The V segment lost 6 bases and the J segment 3 bases; nucleotides outside the gene matches: 4. The CDR3 runs to 13 residues. The CDR3 protein is CASSPGTDYGYTF. CDR3 in DNA: TGTGCCAGCAGCCCCGGGACAGACTATGGCTACACCTTC.

The chain combines TRBV6-6 with TRBJ1-1; 7 bases are a match to TRBD1. V was clipped by 5 bases and J by 8 bases; unmatched bases: 5. Germline-derived CDR1 and CDR2 are MNHNY and SVGAGI (reference sequence). The CDR3 length is 12 residues. The CDR3 sequence: CASSQGTAEAFF. The CDR3 region has the DNA TGTGCCAGCAGTCAGGGGACAGCCGAAGCTTTCTTT.

The chain joins TRBV28 to TRBJ1-5, with D unclear. The CDR3 totals 12 residues. Germline CDR1 and CDR2: MDHEN and SYDVKM. With 6 bases removed from V and 5 bases from J, the gap between germline ends came to 8 bases. CDR3 protein: CASRGGDQPQHF. CDR3 in DNA: TGTGCCAGCAGAGGCGGCGATCAGCCCCAGCATTTT.

The V gene is TRBV7-9, the J gene TRBJ2-7, with 15 bases fitting TRBD2. This CDR3 spans 16 amino acids. Unmatched junction bases numbered 8, after V lost 5 bases and J lost 6 bases. Germline CDR1 is SEHNR and CDR2 is FQNEAQ (reference sequence). The CDR3 nucleotides are TGTGCCAGCAGCCCCAGCTCGGGACTAGCGGGGGGCGAGCAGTACTTC. Translated, it gives CASSPSSGLAGGEQYF. The whole variable domain, remainder taken from reference TRBV7-9 and TRBJ2-7, is DTGVSQNPRHKITKRGQNVTFRCDPISEHNRLYWYRQTLGQGPEFLTYFQNEAQLEKSRLLSDRFSAERPKGSFSTLEIQRTEQGDSAMYLCASSPSSGLAGGEQYFGPGTRLTVT.

The chain links TRBV28 to TRBJ2-3; D is uncertain. This CDR3 is 15 amino acids long. V lost 6 bases and J lost 4, with 17 bases in between. Germline-derived CDR1 and CDR2 are MDHEN and SYDVKM. The CDR3 region is CASSYHGSISDTQYF. The CDR3 nucleotides read TGTGCCAGCAGCTACCACGGGTCGATTTCAGATACGCAGTATTTT.

The chain links TRBV10-3 to TRBJ1-1; tentative D call: TRBD1 (5 bases). CDR3 size: 16 residues. The germline V gene has CDR1 ENHRY and CDR2 SYGVKD. V dropped 4 bases and J dropped 0 bases, with 15 bases sitting between them. The CDR3 protein is CAISADPGRMNTEAFF. For the CDR3, the DNA is TGTGCCATCAGTGCGGACCCGGGACGGATGAACACTGAAGCTTTCTTT.

The chain employs TRBV4-1 and TRBJ1-1; no clear D. V was clipped by 4 bases and J by 3 bases, with 9 bases between them. Germline CDR1 is MGHRA and CDR2 is YSYEKL. CDR3 length: 13 residues. CDR3 in amino acids: CASSLTQDTEAFF. The CDR3, as DNA: TGCGCCAGCAGCCTTACCCAGGACACTGAAGCTTTCTTT.

The rearrangement joins TRBV5-1 to TRBJ2-5; D is unresolved. Trimming left V 4 bases short and J 5 bases short, with 18 bases between. CDR3 size: 15 residues. The V gene's germline CDR1 is SGHRS and CDR2 YFSETQ. The CDR3 spells CASSPGVQLSETQYF. In nucleotides, the CDR3 is TGCGCCAGCAGCCCAGGTGTGCAACTGTCTGAGACCCAGTACTTC.

In DNA, the CDR3 is TGTGCCAGCAGTGAGTTTGGGGCAGGAGGAGGCAAAAACATTCAGTACTTC. Encoded protein: CASSEFGAGGGKNIQYF. The chain joins TRBV2 to TRBJ2-4; D is tentatively TRBD1 or TRBD2 (5 bases each). The CDR3 is made up of 17 amino acids. The germline V gene has CDR1 SNHLY and CDR2 FYNNEI. The V and J ends lost 3 bases and 3 bases respectively, with 18 bases between them.

The chain employs TRBV13 and TRBJ1-1; D perhaps matches TRBD1 (5 bases). There are 13 residues in the CDR3. Germline loops: CDR1 PRHDT, CDR2 FYEKMQ (reference sequence). V was trimmed by 2 bases and J by 4 bases, leaving 8 bases between them. CDR3 region: CASSLMGTTEAFF. The CDR3 bases are TGTGCCAGCAGCTTAATGGGGACCACTGAAGCTTTCTTT.

The chain links TRBV30 to TRBJ1-1; D gene unclear. The germline CDR1 and CDR2 sequences are GTSNPN and SVGIG (reference sequence). Between the trimmed V and J ends, which lost 0 bases and 0 bases, there was a span of 14 bases. The CDR3 spans 16 residues. CDR3 nucleotide sequence: TGTGCCTGGAGTGTACAGAGGAGCCGCATGAACACTGAAGCTTTCTTT. It encodes CAWSVQRSRMNTEAFF.

In this sample, this clone turned up once. The V call is TRBV5-1, the J call TRBJ2-1; TRBD2 matches 10 bases. This CDR3 spans 15 amino acids. V dropped 2 bases and J dropped 7; count of bases not matched to a gene: 6. Germline assignment: CDR1 SGHRS and CDR2 YFSETQ. The CDR3 protein is CASSLLAGGGNEQFF. The CDR3 coding sequence is TGCGCCAGCAGCTTATTAGCGGGGGGTGGTAATGAGCAGTTCTTC. The variable domain in full, completed from reference TRBV5-1 and TRBJ2-1, reads KAGVTQTPRYLIKTRGQQVTLSCSPISGHRSVSWYQQTPGQGLQFLFEYFSETQRNKGNFPGRFSGRQFSNSRSEMNVSTLELGDSALYLCASSLLAGGGNEQFFGPGTRLTVL.

V and J are TRBV6-5 and TRBJ1-2; D not resolved. Germline assignment: CDR1 MNHEY and CDR2 SVGAGI. This CDR3 has 12 amino acids. Trimming left V 8 bases short and J 6 bases short, with 13 bases between. The CDR3 DNA reads as TGTGCCAGCCCCGGGGTTAGGAATGGCTACACCTTC. It specifies CASPGVRNGYTF.

The rearrangement joins TRBV28 to TRBJ2-4, with D maybe TRBD1 (6 bases). The V gene lost 2 bases and the J gene lost 0 bases, with 8 bases spanning the gap. CDR1 and CDR2 from the germline V gene are MDHEN and SYDVKM. This CDR3 region has 15 residues. CDR3 sequence: CASSLGGLAKNIQYF. CDR3 DNA: TGTGCCAGCAGTTTAGGGGGCCTAGCCAAAAACATTCAGTACTTC.

The genes are TRBV29-1 and TRBJ2-6; D gene uncertain. Germline V gene lookup returns CDR1 SQVTM and CDR2 ANQGSEA. The CDR3 covers 13 residues. V lost 7 bases to trimming and J lost 0 bases, with 7 bases between them. CDR3 in DNA: TGCAGCGCCCGCCTCTCTGGGGCCAACGTCCTGACTTTC. The encoded protein is CSARLSGANVLTF.